This paragraph reports one T cell receptor beta chain. Its matching antigen is unknown. The CDR3 contains 15 residues. The V segment lost 5 bases and the J segment 4 bases; nucleotides outside the gene matches: 7. Germline values: CDR1 SGHTA, CDR2 FQGNSA. The data are from a study of CD8+CD57+ T cells in acquired aplastic anemia. Study-level points and caveats: Some 29 shared CD8+ CDR3s appeared highly expressed within patients' immunodominant clones.

Sequencing was done on patients that had shown CD8+CD57+ cell expansion by flow cytometry. It was genomic DNA that served as the template for profiling TCR beta VDJ and CDR3. TCRdb used MiXCR to reprocess the reads, holding one entry per CDR3 protein. This sample has around 290,000 distinct CDR3 sequences, with 45% to 65% found just once. This sequence joins TRBV7-2 and TRBJ2-1; 8 nucleotides match TRBD1. The sample was sorted CD4+, CD8+, or CD8+CD57+ T cells (not recorded which) from PBMCs. This TCR was recovered from a human donor with aplastic anemia. The CDR3 reads CASSPVTGAYNEQFF. In nucleotides, the CDR3 is TGTGCCAGCAGCCCCGTGACAGGGGCGTACAATGAGCAGTTCTTC.